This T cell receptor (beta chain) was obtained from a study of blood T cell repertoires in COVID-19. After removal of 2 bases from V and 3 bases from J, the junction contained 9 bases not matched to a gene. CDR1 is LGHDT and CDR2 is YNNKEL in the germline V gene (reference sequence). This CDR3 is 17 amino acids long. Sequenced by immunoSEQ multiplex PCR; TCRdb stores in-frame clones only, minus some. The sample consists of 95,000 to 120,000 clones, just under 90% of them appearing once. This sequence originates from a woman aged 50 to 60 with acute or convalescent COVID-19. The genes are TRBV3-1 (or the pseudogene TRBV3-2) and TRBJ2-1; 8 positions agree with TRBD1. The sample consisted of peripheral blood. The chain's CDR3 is CASSQSPTGANYNEQFF. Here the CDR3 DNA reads TGTGCCAGCAGCCAATCTCCGACAGGGGCTAACTACAATGAGCAGTTCTTC.